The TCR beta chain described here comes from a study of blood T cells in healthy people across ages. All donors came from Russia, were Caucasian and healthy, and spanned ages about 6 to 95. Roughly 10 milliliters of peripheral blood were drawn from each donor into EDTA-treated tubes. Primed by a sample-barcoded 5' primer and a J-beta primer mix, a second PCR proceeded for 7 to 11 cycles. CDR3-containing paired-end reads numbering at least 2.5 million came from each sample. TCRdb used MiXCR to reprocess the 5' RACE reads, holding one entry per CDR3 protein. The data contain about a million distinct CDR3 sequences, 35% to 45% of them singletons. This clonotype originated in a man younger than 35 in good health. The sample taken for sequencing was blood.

The CDR3 loop is CASSQDVGHNNEQYF. CDR3 DNA: TGCGCCAGCAGCCAAGATGTCGGACACAACAATGAGCAGTACTTC. The rearrangement joins TRBV4-3 to TRBJ2-5, with D possibly being TRBD1 (5 bases). The CDR3 is 15 residues long. V lost 0 bases and J 11 bases, leaving 19 bases between the germline ends. The V gene's germline CDR1 is LGHNA and CDR2 YSLEER.